The T cell receptor (beta chain) described here comes from a study of blood T cells in healthy people across ages. V lost 7 bases to trimming and J lost 0 bases, with 16 bases between them. Germline CDR1 and CDR2: MGHRA and YSYEKL. This CDR3 has 16 residues. The table lists this clonotype with many counts. A second 7 to 11 cycle PCR used barcoded and J-beta primers. The template-switch adaptor was a 5' adaptor with 12 random nucleotides. It tagged each cDNA molecule. Sequencing of every sample gave 2.5 million or more CDR3-containing paired-end reads. Each CDR3 protein gets one entry after TCRdb re-called the 5' RACE reads with MiXCR. In the table there are 1.6 million or so distinct CDR3 sequences, roughly 32% of which are singletons.

The source material was blood. The receptor comes from a woman younger than 45 in good health. This chain joins TRBV4-1 and TRBJ2-1; no clear D. CDR3 DNA: TGCGCCAGCACCCTACACCTCGGTGGCTCCTACAATGAGCAGTTCTTC. This codes for CASTLHLGGSYNEQFF.